The following is a T cell receptor (beta chain) sequence with its context. As yet, its antigen is unknown. This CDR3 is built from 17 residues. The V and J ends lost 2 bases and 4 bases respectively, with 18 bases between them. Synthesis of TCR cDNA relied on 5'RACE template switching, which attached a universal primer site and UMIs. Each CDR3 protein is one row after TCRdb ran MiXCR on the 5' RACE reads. Among just under 600,000 distinct CDR3 sequences, roughly 13% were seen once, and the ten largest hold 11% to 15%. The record originates from a study of T cells after yellow fever vaccination. Study-wide results and caveats: Researchers cautioned that FACS-sorted repertoires could harbor abundant clonotypes contaminating from the bulk population.

The chain uses TRBV12-3 or TRBV12-4 and TRBJ2-1; D is undetermined. Sample: PBMCs, taken on the day of the yellow fever booster vaccination. The receptor's source is a young man who received the YFV17D yellow fever vaccine. CDR3 residues: CASSLWDGRTLYNEQFF. In DNA form, the CDR3 reads TGTGCCAGCAGTTTATGGGATGGTAGGACCCTATACAATGAGCAGTTCTTC.